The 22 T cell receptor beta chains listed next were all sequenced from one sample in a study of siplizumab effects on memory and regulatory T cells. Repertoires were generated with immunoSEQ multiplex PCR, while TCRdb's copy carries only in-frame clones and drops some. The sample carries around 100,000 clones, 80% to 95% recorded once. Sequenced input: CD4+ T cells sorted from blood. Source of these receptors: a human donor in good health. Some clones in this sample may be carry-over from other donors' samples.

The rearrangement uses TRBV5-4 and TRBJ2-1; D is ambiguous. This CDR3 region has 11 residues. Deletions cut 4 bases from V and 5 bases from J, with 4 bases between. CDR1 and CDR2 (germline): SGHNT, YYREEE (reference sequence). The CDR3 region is CASSGDNEQFF. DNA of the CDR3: TGTGCCAGCAGCGGTGACAATGAGCAGTTCTTC. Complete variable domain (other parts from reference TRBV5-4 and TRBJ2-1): ETGVTQSPTHLIKTRGQQVTLRCSSQSGHNTVSWYQQALGQGPQFIFQYYREEENGRGNFPPRFSGLQFPNYSSELNVNALELDDSALYLCASSGDNEQFFGPGTRLTVL.

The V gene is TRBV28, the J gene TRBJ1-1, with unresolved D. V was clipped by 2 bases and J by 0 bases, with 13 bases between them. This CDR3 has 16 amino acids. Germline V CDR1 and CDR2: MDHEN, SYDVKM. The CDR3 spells CASSLILAGMNTEAFF. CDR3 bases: TGTGCCAGCAGTTTAATACTTGCTGGGATGAACACTGAAGCTTTCTTT.

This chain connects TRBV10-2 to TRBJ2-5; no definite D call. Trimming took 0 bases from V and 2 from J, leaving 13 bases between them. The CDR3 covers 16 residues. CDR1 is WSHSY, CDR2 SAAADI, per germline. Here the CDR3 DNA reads TGCGCCAGCAGTGAGTCGATGTGGACCCGGCAAGAGACCCAGTACTTC. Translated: CASSESMWTRQETQYF.

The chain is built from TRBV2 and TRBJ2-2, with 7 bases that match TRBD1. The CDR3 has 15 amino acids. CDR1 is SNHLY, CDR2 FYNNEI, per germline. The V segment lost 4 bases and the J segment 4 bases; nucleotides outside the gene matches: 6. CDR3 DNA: TGTGCCAGCAGTGGACAGGGTAAAGTCACCGGGGAGCTGTTTTTT. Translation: CASSGQGKVTGELFF.

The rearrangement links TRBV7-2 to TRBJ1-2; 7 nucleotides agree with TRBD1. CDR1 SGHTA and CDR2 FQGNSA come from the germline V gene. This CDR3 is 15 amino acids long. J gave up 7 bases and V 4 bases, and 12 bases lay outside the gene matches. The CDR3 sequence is CASSSDWRTGRGYTF. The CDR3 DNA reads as TGTGCCAGCAGCTCCGACTGGCGGACAGGTCGTGGCTACACCTTC.

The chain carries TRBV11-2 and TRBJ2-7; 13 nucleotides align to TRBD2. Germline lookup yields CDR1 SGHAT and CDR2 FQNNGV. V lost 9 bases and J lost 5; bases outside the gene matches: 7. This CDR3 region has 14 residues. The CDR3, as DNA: TGTGCCAGTTGGACTAGCGGGAGTTGGAACGAGCAGTACTTC. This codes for CASWTSGSWNEQYF.

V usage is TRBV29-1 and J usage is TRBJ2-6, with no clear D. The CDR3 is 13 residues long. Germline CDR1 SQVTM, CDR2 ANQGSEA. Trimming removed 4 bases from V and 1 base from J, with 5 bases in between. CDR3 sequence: CSVASSGANVLTF. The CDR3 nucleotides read TGCAGCGTTGCATCTTCTGGGGCCAACGTCCTGACTTTC.

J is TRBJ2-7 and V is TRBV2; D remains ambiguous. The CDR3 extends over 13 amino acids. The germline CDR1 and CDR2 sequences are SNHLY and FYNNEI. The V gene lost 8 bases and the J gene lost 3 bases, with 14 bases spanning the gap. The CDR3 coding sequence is TGTGCCAGCCGTAACTGGGTCGACTACGAGCAGTACTTC. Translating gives CASRNWVDYEQYF.

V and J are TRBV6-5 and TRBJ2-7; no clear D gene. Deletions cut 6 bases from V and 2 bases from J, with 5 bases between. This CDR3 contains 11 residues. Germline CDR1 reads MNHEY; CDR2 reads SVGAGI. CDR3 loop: CASRTAYEQYF. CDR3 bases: TGTGCCAGCAGAACTGCCTACGAGCAGTACTTC.

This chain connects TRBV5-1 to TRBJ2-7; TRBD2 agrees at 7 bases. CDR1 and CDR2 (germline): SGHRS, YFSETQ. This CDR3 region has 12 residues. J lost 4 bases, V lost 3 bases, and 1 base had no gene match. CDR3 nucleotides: TGCGCCAGCAGCTGGACTAGTTACGAGCAGTACTTC. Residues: CASSWTSYEQYF.

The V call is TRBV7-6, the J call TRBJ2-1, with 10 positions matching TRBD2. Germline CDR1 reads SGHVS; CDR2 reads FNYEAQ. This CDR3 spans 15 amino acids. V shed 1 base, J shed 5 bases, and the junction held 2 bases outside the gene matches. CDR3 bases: TGTGCCAGCAGCTTAGGGACTAGCGGCCACAATGAGCAGTTCTTC. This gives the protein CASSLGTSGHNEQFF.

CDR3 region: CASSFSGSGYEQYF. CDR3 nucleotides: TGTGCCAGCAGCTTTAGCGGTAGTGGCTACGAGCAGTACTTC. This rearrangement joins TRBV11-2 to TRBJ2-7; D perhaps matches TRBD2 (6 bases). V was shortened by 3 bases and J by 3 bases, with 12 bases between the two germline ends. Germline V CDR1 and CDR2: SGHAT, FQNNGV. This CDR3 is built from 14 residues.

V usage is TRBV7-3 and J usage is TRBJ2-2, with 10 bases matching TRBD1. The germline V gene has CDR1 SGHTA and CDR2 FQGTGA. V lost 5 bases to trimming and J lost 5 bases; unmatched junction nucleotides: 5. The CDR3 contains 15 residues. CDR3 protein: CASSPTGGRTGELFF. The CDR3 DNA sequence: TGTGCCAGCAGCCCGACAGGGGGCAGGACCGGGGAGCTGTTTTTT.

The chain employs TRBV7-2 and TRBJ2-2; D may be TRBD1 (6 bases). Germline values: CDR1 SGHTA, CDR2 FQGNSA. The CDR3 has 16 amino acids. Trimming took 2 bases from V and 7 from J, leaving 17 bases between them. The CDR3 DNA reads TGTGCCAGCAGCTTAAGTTGGGGGCCCGCCGGCGGGGAGCTGTTTTTT. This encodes CASSLSWGPAGGELFF.

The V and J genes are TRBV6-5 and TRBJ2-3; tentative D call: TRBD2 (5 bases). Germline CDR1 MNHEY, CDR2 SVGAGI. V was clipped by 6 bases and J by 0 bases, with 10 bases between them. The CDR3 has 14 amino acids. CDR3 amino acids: CASSLSASTDTQYF. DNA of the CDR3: TGTGCCAGCAGCCTTAGCGCTAGCACAGATACGCAGTATTTT.

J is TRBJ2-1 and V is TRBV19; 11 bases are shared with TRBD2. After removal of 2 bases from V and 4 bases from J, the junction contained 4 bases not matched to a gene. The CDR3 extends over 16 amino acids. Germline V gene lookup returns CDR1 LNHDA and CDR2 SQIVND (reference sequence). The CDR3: CASSISGTSGYNEQFF. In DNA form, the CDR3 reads TGTGCCAGTAGTATATCCGGGACTAGCGGATACAATGAGCAGTTCTTC. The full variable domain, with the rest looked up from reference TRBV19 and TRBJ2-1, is DGGITQSPKYLFRKEGQNVTLSCEQNLNHDAMYWYRQDPGQGLRLIYYSQIVNDFQKGDIAEGYSVSREKKESFPLTVTSAQKNPTAFYLCASSISGTSGYNEQFFGPGTRLTVL.

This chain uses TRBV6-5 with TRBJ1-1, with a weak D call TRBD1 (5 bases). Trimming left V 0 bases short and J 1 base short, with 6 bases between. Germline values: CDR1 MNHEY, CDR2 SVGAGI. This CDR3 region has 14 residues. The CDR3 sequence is CASSYSRANTEAFF. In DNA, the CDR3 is TGTGCCAGCAGTTACTCCAGGGCGAACACTGAAGCTTTCTTT.

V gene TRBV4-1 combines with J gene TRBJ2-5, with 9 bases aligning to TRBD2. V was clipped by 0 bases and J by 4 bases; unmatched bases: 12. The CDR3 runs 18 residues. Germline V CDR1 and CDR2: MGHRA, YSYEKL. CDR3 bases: TGCGCCAGCAGCCAAGATCCCTCACTAGCGGGCGGACTAGAGACCCAGTACTTC. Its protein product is CASSQDPSLAGGLETQYF.

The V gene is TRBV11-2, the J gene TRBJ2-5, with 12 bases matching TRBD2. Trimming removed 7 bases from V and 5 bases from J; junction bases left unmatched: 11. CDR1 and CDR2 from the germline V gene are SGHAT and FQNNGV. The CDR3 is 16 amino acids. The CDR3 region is CASILAGGPRGETQYF. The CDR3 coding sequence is TGTGCCAGCATACTAGCGGGAGGCCCGAGGGGGGAGACCCAGTACTTC. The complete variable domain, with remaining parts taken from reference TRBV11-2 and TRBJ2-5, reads EAGVAQSPRYKIIEKRQSVAFWCNPISGHATLYWYQQILGQGPKLLIQFQNNGVVDDSQLPKDRFSAERLKGVDSTLKIQPAKLEDSAVYLCASILAGGPRGETQYFGPGTRLLVL.

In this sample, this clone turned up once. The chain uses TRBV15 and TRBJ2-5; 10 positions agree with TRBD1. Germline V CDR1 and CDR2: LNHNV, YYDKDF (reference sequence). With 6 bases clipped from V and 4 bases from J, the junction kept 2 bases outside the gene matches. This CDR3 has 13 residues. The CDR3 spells CATRGTGVETQYF. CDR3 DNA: TGTGCCACCAGGGGGACAGGGGTAGAGACCCAGTACTTC. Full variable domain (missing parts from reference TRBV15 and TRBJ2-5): DAMVIQNPRYQVTQFGKPVTLSCSQTLNHNVMYWYQQKSSQAPKLLFHYYDKDFNNEADTPDNFQSRRPNTSFCFLDIRSPGLGDTAMYLCATRGTGVETQYFGPGTRLLVL.

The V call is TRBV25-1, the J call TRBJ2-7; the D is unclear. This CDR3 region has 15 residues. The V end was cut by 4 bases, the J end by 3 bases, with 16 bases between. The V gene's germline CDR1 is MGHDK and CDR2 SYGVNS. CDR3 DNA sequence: TGTGCCAGCAGTGCATTAGACCAGAGATACTACGAGCAGTACTTC. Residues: CASSALDQRYYEQYF.

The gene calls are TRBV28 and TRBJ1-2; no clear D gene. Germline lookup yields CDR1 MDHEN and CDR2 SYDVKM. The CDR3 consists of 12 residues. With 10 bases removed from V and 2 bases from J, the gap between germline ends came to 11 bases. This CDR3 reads CAIRGGNYGYTF. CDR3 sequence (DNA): TGTGCCATCCGGGGAGGAAACTATGGCTACACCTTC.